This passage covers 17 T cell receptor beta chains from one sample sequenced in a study of Tregs in tolerant kidney transplant recipients. Related graft donors supplied nonmyeloablative bone marrow transplants, and mixed chimerism was transient. Only in-frame clones appear in the TCRdb table, and some are missing; sequencing was by immunoSEQ multiplex PCR. The table includes tens of thousands of clones, roughly 93% detected once. This specimen was CD4+ T cells from blood (PBMCs), taken 12 months after the transplant. These receptors all stem from a human patient who received a combined kidney and bone marrow transplant. Certain T cells may be donor cells from the graft.

The V call is TRBV28, the J call TRBJ2-2; TRBD2 matches at 11 bases. Germline CDR1 is MDHEN and CDR2 is SYDVKM. V was pared by 4 bases and J by 1 base, with 5 bases of the junction left unmatched. This CDR3 is 17 amino acids long. This chain's CDR3 is CASSSIGTSGNTGELFF. The CDR3 nucleotides are TGTGCCAGCAGTTCGATCGGGACTAGCGGGAACACCGGGGAGCTGTTTTTT.

The chain couples TRBV6-6 to TRBJ2-7, with TRBD2 identical over 10 bases. J was trimmed by 6 bases and V by 7 bases; bases with no gene match: 9. The CDR3 consists of 14 residues. Germline CDR1 is MNHNY and CDR2 is SVGAGI (reference sequence). CDR3 sequence reads: CASTSGSHSGEQYF. The CDR3 DNA sequence: TGTGCCAGCACTAGCGGGAGTCACTCGGGCGAGCAGTACTTC.

The rearrangement uses TRBV30 and TRBJ2-3; possible D gene TRBD2, 6 bases. Germline CDR1 GTSNPN, CDR2 SVGIG (reference sequence). V was pared by 3 bases and J by 2 bases, with 9 bases between. The CDR3 is 13 amino acids. The CDR3 here is CAWRRTNTDTQYF. CDR3 DNA sequence: TGTGCCTGGAGGCGGACTAACACAGATACGCAGTATTTT.

This chain connects TRBV23-1 to TRBJ2-1, with D possibly TRBD1 on 6 matching bases. TRBV23-1 qualifies as an ORF whose function is uncertain. The CDR3 sequence is 13 residues long. V lost 4 bases and J lost 8, with 12 bases in between. Written as DNA, the CDR3 is TGCGCCAGCAGTCGTCACCAGGGGCATGAGCAGTTCTTC. It encodes CASSRHQGHEQFF.

J is TRBJ2-7 and V is TRBV19; D is possibly TRBD1 (6 bases). CDR1 and CDR2 from the germline V gene are LNHDA and SQIVND (reference sequence). There are 15 residues in the CDR3. The V end lost 6 bases, the J end lost 4 bases, and 19 bases lay between the germline ends. The CDR3 DNA reads TGTGCCAGTAGACCTAGAGGACAGATGACTTACGAGCAGTACTTC. This encodes CASRPRGQMTYEQYF.

The V gene is TRBV18, the J gene TRBJ1-4, with D possibly being TRBD1 (6 bases). The CDR3 is made up of 17 amino acids. The V end was cut by 4 bases, the J end by 8 bases, with 23 bases between. Germline V gene sequence: CDR1 KGHSH, CDR2 LQKENI. CDR3 protein: CASSRLPSRQGMEKLFF. CDR3 nucleotide sequence: TGTGCCAGCTCACGCCTCCCATCTAGGCAGGGGATGGAAAAACTGTTTTTT.

The chain carries TRBV19 and TRBJ2-1; TRBD2 matches at 11 bases. Germline trimming cut 4 bases from V and 7 bases from J; bases unmatched to any gene: 9. The CDR3 has 16 residues. CDR1 and CDR2 from the germline V gene are LNHDA and SQIVND (reference sequence). CDR3 amino acids: CASSKVQTSGSNEQFF. DNA of the CDR3: TGTGCCAGTAGTAAGGTCCAAACTAGCGGGAGTAATGAGCAGTTCTTC.

This chain uses TRBV19 with TRBJ1-1; 7 bases agree with TRBD1. There are 14 residues in the CDR3. Germline CDR1 is LNHDA and CDR2 is SQIVND (reference sequence). V shed 0 bases, J shed 11 bases, and the junction held 9 bases outside the gene matches. For the CDR3, the DNA is TGTGCCAGTAGTATAGAGGTGGAGAAGGGGGCTGCTTTCTTT. This codes for CASSIEVEKGAAFF.

The rearrangement links TRBV4-2 to TRBJ2-7; 7 nucleotides match TRBD2. Trimming at V came to 8 bases and at J to 4 bases, leaving 8 bases not matched to a gene. The CDR3 has 13 residues. Per the germline V gene, CDR1 is LGHNA and CDR2 is YNFKEQ. The CDR3 sequence is CASGRDLVYEQYF. In DNA form, the CDR3 reads TGTGCCAGCGGGAGGGACCTTGTGTACGAGCAGTACTTC.

The chain uses TRBV6-4 and TRBJ2-3; D unresolved. Germline loops: CDR1 MRHNA, CDR2 SNTAGT. Trimming took off 5 bases at V and 2 bases at J, with 8 bases between the two ends. This CDR3 has 13 amino acids. CDR3 in amino acids: CASSFVFTDTQYF. CDR3 bases: TGTGCCAGCAGTTTTGTCTTCACAGATACGCAGTATTTT.

V and J are TRBV19 and TRBJ2-5; 8 nucleotides line up with TRBD2. Germline V lookup: CDR1 LNHDA, CDR2 SQIVND (reference sequence). Germline trimming cut 7 bases from V and 2 bases from J; bases unmatched to any gene: 6. This CDR3 contains 14 residues. The CDR3 is CASNTGGRQETQYF. The DNA of the CDR3 is TGTGCCAGTAATACGGGGGGGAGGCAAGAGACCCAGTACTTC. Supplemented by reference TRBV19 and TRBJ2-5, the full variable domain reads DGGITQSPKYLFRKEGQNVTLSCEQNLNHDAMYWYRQDPGQGLRLIYYSQIVNDFQKGDIAEGYSVSREKKESFPLTVTSAQKNPTAFYLCASNTGGRQETQYFGPGTRLLVL.

The V call is TRBV30, the J call TRBJ1-2; D is ambiguous. The germline CDR1 and CDR2 sequences are GTSNPN and SVGIG (reference sequence). The CDR3 is 13 residues long. Trimming cost V 3 bases and J 5 bases, with 13 bases left between them. In DNA, the CDR3 is TGTGCCTGGAGACCTCCGCCCTATTATGGCTACACCTTC. Protein: CAWRPPPYYGYTF.

The V gene is TRBV11-3, the J gene TRBJ1-3, with a possible D match to TRBD1 (5 bases). V lost 1 base and J 2 bases, leaving 12 bases between the germline ends. CDR1 is SGHNT and CDR2 is YENEEA in the germline V gene. There are 16 residues in the CDR3. CDR3 coding DNA: TGTGCCAGCAGCTTAGGATGGAGGGGAGCTGGAAACACCATATATTTT. Amino acid sequence: CASSLGWRGAGNTIYF. Full variable domain (missing parts from reference TRBV11-3 and TRBJ1-3): EAGVVQSPRYKIIEKKQPVAFWCNPISGHNTLYWYLQNLGQGPELLIRYENEEAVDDSQLPKDRFSAERLKGVDSTLKIQPAELGDSAVYLCASSLGWRGAGNTIYFGEGSWLTVV.

The rearrangement uses TRBV7-3 and TRBJ2-2; 9 bases fit TRBD2. Per germline, CDR1 SGHTA and CDR2 FQGTGA. There are 15 residues in the CDR3. Unmatched junction bases numbered 3, after V lost 7 bases and J lost 0 bases. CDR3 amino acids: CASKAGGSNTGELFF. CDR3 sequence (DNA): TGTGCCAGCAAGGCGGGGGGGTCGAACACCGGGGAGCTGTTTTTT.

The chain's CDR3 is CASSFLQGAHEQYF. The CDR3 DNA is TGTGCCAGCAGCTTCTTACAGGGGGCTCACGAGCAGTACTTC. This rearrangement joins TRBV11-2 to TRBJ2-7; TRBD1 aligns across 9 bases. The CDR3 is made up of 14 amino acids. The J segment lost 5 bases and the V segment lost 3 bases, leaving 5 bases of the junction unmatched. Germline V gene sequence: CDR1 SGHAT, CDR2 FQNNGV. Drawing the rest from reference TRBV11-2 and TRBJ2-7, the complete variable domain is EAGVAQSPRYKIIEKRQSVAFWCNPISGHATLYWYQQILGQGPKLLIQFQNNGVVDDSQLPKDRFSAERLKGVDSTLKIQPAKLEDSAVYLCASSFLQGAHEQYFGPGTRLTVT.

The gene calls are TRBV11-3 and TRBJ2-1; 7 positions agree with TRBD1. Germline V gene sequence: CDR1 SGHNT, CDR2 YENEEA. This CDR3 is 14 amino acids long. The junction had 9 bases not matched to a gene; V was cut back by 5 bases and J by 8 bases. This CDR3 reads CASSPPDRVHEQFF. Written as DNA, the CDR3 is TGTGCCAGCAGCCCCCCCGACAGGGTCCATGAGCAGTTCTTC. The entire variable domain, with the rest obtained from reference TRBV11-3 and TRBJ2-1, is as follows: EAGVVQSPRYKIIEKKQPVAFWCNPISGHNTLYWYLQNLGQGPELLIRYENEEAVDDSQLPKDRFSAERLKGVDSTLKIQPAELGDSAVYLCASSPPDRVHEQFFGPGTRLTVL.

The chain is built from TRBV7-3 and TRBJ2-7; maybe TRBD2 (6 bases). Germline V gene lookup returns CDR1 SGHTA and CDR2 FQGTGA. The V and J ends lost 3 bases and 3 bases respectively, with 9 bases between them. The CDR3 totals 13 residues. The CDR3 is CASSFGTGYEQYF. The DNA of the CDR3 is TGTGCCAGCAGCTTCGGGACTGGCTACGAGCAGTACTTC.